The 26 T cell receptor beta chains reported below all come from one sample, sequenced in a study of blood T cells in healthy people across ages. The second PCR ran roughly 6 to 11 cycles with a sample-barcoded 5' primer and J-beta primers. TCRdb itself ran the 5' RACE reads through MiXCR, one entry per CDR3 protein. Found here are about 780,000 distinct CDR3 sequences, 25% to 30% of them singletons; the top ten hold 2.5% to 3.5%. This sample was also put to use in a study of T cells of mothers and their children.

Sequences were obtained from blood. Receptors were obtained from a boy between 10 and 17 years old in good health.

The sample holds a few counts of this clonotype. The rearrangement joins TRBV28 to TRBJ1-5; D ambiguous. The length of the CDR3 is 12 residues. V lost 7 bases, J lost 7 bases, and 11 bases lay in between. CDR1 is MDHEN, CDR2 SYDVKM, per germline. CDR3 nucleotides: TGTGCCAGCACCTTCCAATGGCAGCCCCAGCATTTT. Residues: CASTFQWQPQHF. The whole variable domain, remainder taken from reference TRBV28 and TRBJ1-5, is DVKVTQSSRYLVKRTGEKVFLECVQDMDHENMFWYRQDPGLGLRLIYFSYDVKMKEKGDIPEGYSVSREKKERFSLILESASTNQTSMYLCASTFQWQPQHFGDGTRLSIL.

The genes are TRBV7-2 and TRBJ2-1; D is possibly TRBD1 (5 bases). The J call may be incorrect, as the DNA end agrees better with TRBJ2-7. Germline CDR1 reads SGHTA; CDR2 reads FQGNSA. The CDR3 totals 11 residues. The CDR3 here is CASSQDMEQYF. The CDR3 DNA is TGTGCCAGCAGCCAGGACATGGAGCAGTACTTC.

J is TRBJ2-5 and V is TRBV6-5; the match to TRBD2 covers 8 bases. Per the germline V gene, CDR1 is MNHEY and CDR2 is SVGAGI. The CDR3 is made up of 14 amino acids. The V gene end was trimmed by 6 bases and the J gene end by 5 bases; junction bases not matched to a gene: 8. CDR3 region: CASRGSGVKETQYF. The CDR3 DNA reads TGTGCCAGCAGGGGTAGCGGGGTAAAGGAGACCCAGTACTTC.

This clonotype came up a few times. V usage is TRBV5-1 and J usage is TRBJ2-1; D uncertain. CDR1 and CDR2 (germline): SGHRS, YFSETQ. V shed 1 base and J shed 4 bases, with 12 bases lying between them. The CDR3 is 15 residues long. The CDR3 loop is CASSLYGDIYNEQFF. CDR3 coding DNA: TGCGCCAGCAGCTTGTATGGGGATATATACAATGAGCAGTTCTTC.

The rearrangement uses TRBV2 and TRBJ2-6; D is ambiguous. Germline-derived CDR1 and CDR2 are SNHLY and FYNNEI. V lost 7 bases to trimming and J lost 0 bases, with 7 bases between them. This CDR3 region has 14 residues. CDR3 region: CASKVDSGANVLTF. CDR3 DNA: TGTGCCAGCAAGGTCGACTCTGGGGCCAACGTCCTGACTTTC.

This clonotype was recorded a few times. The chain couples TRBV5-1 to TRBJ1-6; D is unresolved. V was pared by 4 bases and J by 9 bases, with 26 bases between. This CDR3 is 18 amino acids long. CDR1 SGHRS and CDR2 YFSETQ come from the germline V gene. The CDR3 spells CASSRGAIVGGSGSPLHF. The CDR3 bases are TGCGCCAGCAGCCGGGGAGCGATCGTAGGAGGGTCAGGTTCACCCCTCCACTTT.

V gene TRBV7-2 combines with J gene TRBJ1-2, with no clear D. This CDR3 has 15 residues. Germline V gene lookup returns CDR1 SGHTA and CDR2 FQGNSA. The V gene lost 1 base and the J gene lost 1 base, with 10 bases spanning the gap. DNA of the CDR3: TGTGCCAGCAGCTTAGTTTCAGGACTTAACTATGGCTACACCTTC. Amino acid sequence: CASSLVSGLNYGYTF.

The DNA for the CDR3 is TGTGCCAACAAGGGAACCGGGAGGGCGGACAAAAACATTCAGTACTTC. Protein sequence: CANKGTGRADKNIQYF. This chain joins TRBV14 and TRBJ2-4; 8 bases align to TRBD2. Germline V gene data show CDR1 as SGHDN and CDR2 as FVKESK. After removal of 10 bases from V and 3 bases from J, the junction contained 14 bases not matched to a gene. The CDR3 covers 16 residues.

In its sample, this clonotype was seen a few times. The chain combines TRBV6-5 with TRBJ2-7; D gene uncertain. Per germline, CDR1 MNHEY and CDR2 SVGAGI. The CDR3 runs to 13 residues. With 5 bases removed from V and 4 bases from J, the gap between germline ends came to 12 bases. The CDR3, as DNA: TGTGCCAGCAGTCCTTCTGACGGATACGAGCAGTACTTC. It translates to CASSPSDGYEQYF.

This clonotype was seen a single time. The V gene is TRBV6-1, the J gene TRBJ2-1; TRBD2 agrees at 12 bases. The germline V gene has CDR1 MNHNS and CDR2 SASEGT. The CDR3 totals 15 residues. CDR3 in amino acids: CGRLAGGPTYNEQFF. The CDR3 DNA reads TGTGGAAGGCTAGCGGGGGGGCCGACCTACAATGAGCAGTTCTTC.

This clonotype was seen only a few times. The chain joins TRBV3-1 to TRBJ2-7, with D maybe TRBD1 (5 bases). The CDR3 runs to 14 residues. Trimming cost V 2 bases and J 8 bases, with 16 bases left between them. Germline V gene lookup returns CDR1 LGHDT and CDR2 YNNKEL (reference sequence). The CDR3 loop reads CASSQLGARSKQYF. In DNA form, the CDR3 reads TGTGCCAGCAGCCAATTAGGGGCGAGGAGCAAGCAGTACTTC.

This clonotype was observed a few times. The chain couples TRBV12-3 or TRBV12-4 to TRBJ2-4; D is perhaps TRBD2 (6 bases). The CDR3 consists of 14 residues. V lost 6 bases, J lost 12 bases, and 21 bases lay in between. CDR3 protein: CASSHTGTVTTQYF. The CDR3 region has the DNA TGTGCCAGCAGCCATACCGGGACTGTAACGACTCAGTACTTC.

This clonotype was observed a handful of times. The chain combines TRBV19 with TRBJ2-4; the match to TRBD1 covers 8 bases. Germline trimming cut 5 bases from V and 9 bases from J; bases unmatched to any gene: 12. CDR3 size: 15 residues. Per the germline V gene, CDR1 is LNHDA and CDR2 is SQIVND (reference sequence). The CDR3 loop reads CASSLRTGWEGIQYF. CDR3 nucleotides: TGTGCCAGTAGTCTTCGGACAGGGTGGGAAGGCATTCAGTACTTC.

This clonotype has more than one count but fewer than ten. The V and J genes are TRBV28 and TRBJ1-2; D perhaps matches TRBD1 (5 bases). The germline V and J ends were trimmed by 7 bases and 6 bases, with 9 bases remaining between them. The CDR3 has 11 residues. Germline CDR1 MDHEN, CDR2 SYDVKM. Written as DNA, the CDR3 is TGTGCCAGCAAGATCAGGGATGGCTACACCTTC. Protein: CASKIRDGYTF.

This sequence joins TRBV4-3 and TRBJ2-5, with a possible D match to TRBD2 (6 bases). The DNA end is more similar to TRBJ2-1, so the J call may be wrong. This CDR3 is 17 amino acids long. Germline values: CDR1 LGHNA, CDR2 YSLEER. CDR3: CASSQDLRLVVPNEQFF. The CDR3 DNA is TGCGCCAGCAGCCAAGATCTTAGACTAGTCGTTCCCAATGAGCAGTTCTTC.

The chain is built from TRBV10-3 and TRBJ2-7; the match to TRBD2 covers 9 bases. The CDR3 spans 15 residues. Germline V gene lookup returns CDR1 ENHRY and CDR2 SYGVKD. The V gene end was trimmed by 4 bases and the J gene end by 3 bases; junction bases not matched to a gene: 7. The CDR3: CAISGTSDRLYEQYF. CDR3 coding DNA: TGTGCCATCAGTGGGACTAGCGACCGCCTCTACGAGCAGTACTTC.

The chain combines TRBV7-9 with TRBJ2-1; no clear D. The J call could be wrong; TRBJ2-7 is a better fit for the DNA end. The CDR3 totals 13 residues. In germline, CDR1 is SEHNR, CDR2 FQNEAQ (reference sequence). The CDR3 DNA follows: TGTGCCAGCAGCTTAAGATCCAACTACGAGCAGTACTTC. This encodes CASSLRSNYEQYF.

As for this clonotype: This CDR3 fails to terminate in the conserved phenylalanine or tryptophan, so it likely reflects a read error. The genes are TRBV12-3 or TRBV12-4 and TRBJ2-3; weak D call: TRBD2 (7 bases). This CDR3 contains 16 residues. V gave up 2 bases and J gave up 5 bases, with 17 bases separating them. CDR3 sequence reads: CASSLRGQGRGDTQYS. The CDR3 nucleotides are TGTGCCAGCAGTTTAAGAGGGCAGGGGAGGGGAGATACGCAGTATTCT.

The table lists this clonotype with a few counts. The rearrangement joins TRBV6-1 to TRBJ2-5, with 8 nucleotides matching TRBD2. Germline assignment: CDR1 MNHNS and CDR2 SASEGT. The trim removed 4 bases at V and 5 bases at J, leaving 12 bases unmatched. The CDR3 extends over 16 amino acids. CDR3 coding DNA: TGTGCCAGCAGTGTCCGGGAGGGACTCCGGGGGGAGACCCAGTACTTC. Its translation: CASSVREGLRGETQYF.

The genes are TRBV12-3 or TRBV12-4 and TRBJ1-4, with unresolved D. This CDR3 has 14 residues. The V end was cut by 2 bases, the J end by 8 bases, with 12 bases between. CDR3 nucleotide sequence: TGTGCCAGCAGTTTATCCTGGGGTAGCGAAAAACTGTTTTTT. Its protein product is CASSLSWGSEKLFF.

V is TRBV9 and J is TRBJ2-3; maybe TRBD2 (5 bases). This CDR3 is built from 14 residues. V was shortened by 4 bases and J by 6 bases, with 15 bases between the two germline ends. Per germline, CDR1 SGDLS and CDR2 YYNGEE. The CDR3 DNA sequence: TGTGCCAGCAGCCCGGGAATAGCCGTGGATACGCAGTATTTT. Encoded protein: CASSPGIAVDTQYF. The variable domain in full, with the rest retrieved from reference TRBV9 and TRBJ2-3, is DSGVTQTPKHLITATGQRVTLRCSPRSGDLSVYWYQQSLDQGLQFLIQYYNGEERAKGNILERFSAQQFPDLHSELNLSSLELGDSALYFCASSPGIAVDTQYFGPGTRLTVL.

The CDR3 loop reads CASSLSGGGRLAQYF. The DNA for the CDR3 is TGCGCCAGCAGCCTGTCCGGGGGGGGAAGGTTGGCCCAGTACTTC. The J gene is TRBJ2-5, the V gene TRBV5-1, with TRBD2 identical over 8 bases. The trim removed 4 bases at V and 9 bases at J, leaving 14 bases unmatched. CDR1 SGHRS and CDR2 YFSETQ come from the germline V gene. The CDR3 runs 15 residues.

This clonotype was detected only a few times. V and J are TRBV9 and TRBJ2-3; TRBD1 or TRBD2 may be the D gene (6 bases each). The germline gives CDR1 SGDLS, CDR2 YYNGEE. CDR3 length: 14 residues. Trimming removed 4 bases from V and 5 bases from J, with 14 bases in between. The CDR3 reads CASSLRGAGDTQYF. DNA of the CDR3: TGTGCCAGCAGCCTAAGGGGGGCTGGAGATACGCAGTATTTT.

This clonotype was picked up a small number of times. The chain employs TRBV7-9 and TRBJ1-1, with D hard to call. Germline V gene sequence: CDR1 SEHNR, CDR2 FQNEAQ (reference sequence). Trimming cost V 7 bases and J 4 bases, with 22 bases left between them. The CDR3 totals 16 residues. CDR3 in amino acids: CASTPGESALGTEAFF. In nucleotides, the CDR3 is TGTGCCAGCACCCCCGGGGAATCAGCCTTGGGCACTGAAGCTTTCTTT.

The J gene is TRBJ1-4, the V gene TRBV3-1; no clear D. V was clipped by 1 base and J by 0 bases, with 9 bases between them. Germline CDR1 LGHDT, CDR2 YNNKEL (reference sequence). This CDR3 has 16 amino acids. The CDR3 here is CASSQVAVSTNEKLFF. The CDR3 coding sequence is TGTGCCAGCAGCCAAGTGGCAGTGTCAACTAATGAAAAACTGTTTTTT.

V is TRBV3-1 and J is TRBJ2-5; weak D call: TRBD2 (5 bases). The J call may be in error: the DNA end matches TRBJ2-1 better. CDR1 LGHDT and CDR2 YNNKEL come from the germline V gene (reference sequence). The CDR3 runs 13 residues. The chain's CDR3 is CASSQILAGEQFF. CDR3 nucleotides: TGTGCCAGCAGCCAAATTCTAGCTGGTGAGCAGTTCTTC.